These T cell receptor beta chains were read from a single sample in a study of blood T cell repertoires in COVID-19. Sequenced by immunoSEQ multiplex PCR; TCRdb stores in-frame clones only, minus some. The table records about 150,000 clones, over 75% of them present only once. The specimen sequenced was peripheral blood. The receptors here all came from a man younger than 35 with COVID-19, enrolled during active disease. CDR3s include the opening cysteine and the closing phenylalanine or tryptophan. The D gene is left open where the match is weak. Expanded clones get a size class; other rows say once, few or many, or leave the size out.

>-|TRBJ1-5|TRBV9|-
CASSVVQGSNQPQHF
TGTGCCAGCAGCGTAGTACAGGGCAGCAATCAGCCCCAGCATTTT
>-|TRBJ1-1|TRBV4-2|-
CASSQAPRMNTEAFF
TGTGCCAGCAGCCAAGCCCCGCGCATGAACACTGAAGCTTTCTTT
>-|TRBJ2-1|TRBV5-1|-
CASSPETYNEQFF
TGCGCCAGCAGCCCAGAAACCTACAATGAGCAGTTCTTC
>-|TRBJ1-5|TRBV5-4|-
CASSFPQGGHQPQHF
TGTGCCAGCAGCTTTCCACAGGGAGGGCATCAGCCCCAGCATTTT
>-|TRBJ1-4|TRBV25-1|-
CASSEISSGEKLLF
TGTGCCAGCAGTGAAATTTCAAGTGGTGAAAAACTGCTTTTT
>TRBD1|TRBJ1-1|TRBV5-4|once
CASNPTGGVNTEAFF
TGTGCCAGCAACCCGACAGGGGGAGTGAACACTGAAGCTTTCTTT
>TRBD1|TRBJ2-1|TRBV5-5|once
CASSLWDSNEQFF
TGTGCCAGCAGCTTGTGGGACAGCAATGAGCAGTTCTTC
>TRBD1|TRBJ2-7|TRBV2|-
CASSERGGQWLLEQYF
TGTGCCAGCAGTGAGAGAGGGGGACAGTGGCTTTTGGAGCAGTACTTC
>-|TRBJ2-7|TRBV2|-
CASSGYEQYF
TGTGCCAGCAGCGGGTACGAGCAGTACTTC
>-|TRBJ2-3|TRBV6-5|-
CASRTGDTQYF
TGTGCCAGCAGAACGGGGGATACGCAGTATTTT
>TRBD2|TRBJ2-2|TRBV25-1|few
CASSLGTSSGELFF
TGTGCCAGCAGTCTGGGGACTAGCTCCGGGGAGCTGTTTTTT
>-|TRBJ2-5|TRBV6-6|few
CASSYEAQETQYF
TGTGCCAGCAGTTACGAAGCGCAAGAGACCCAGTACTTC
>TRBD1|TRBJ1-4|TRBV2|-
CASSEMQGAGEKLFF
TGTGCCAGCAGTGAAATGCAGGGGGCTGGTGAAAAACTGTTTTTT
>-|TRBJ2-7|TRBV4-2|-
CASSQEPGKVPNEQYF
TGTGCCAGCAGCCAAGAACCCGGGAAGGTCCCCAACGAGCAGTACTTC
>TRBD1|TRBJ2-7|TRBV6-1|once
CASSEVLGQGPREQYF
TGTGCCAGCAGTGAAGTTCTGGGACAGGGCCCTCGCGAGCAGTACTTC
>TRBD1|TRBJ1-5|TRBV5-1|-
CASSLEAGGQPQHF
TGCGCCAGCAGCTTGGAGGCAGGGGGTCAGCCCCAGCATTTT
>-|TRBJ2-5|TRBV27|-
CASSLQQGSTQYF
TGTGCCAGCAGTTTACAACAGGGTTCGACCCAGTACTTC
>-|TRBJ2-7|TRBV5-4|-
CASSLGAGEQYF
TGTGCCAGCAGCTTGGGGGCGGGAGAGCAGTACTTC
>-|TRBJ2-1|TRBV5-1|-
CASSLGSTEQFF
TGCGCCAGCAGCCTCGGTTCCACTGAGCAGTTCTTC
>TRBD1|TRBJ2-7|TRBV5-6|-
CASSLGDRVYEQYF
TGTGCCAGCAGCTTGGGTGACAGGGTCTACGAGCAGTACTTC
>TRBD2|TRBJ2-2|TRBV9|-
CASSVLAGLNTGELFF
TGTGCCAGCAGCGTACTAGCGGGGTTAAACACCGGGGAGCTGTTTTTT
>-|TRBJ1-1|TRBV5-4|few
CASSFQGGTEAFF
TGTGCCAGCAGCTTTCAGGGAGGCACTGAAGCTTTCTTT
>-|TRBJ1-1|TRBV28|-
CASSLDRLNTEAFF
TGTGCCAGCAGTCTGGACAGACTGAACACTGAAGCTTTCTTT
>TRBD2|TRBJ2-7|TRBV5-6|-
CASSFRGLAYEQYF
TGTGCCAGCAGCTTCAGAGGACTAGCCTACGAGCAGTACTTC
>TRBD2|TRBJ2-1|TRBV29-1|-
CSGLAGGLDGEQFF
TGCAGTGGACTAGCGGGAGGCCTCGATGGTGAGCAGTTCTTC
>TRBD2|TRBJ2-3|TRBV14|once
CASSQGVAGGPLVTQYF
TGTGCCAGCAGCCAAGGCGTGGCGGGAGGGCCTCTGGTTACGCAGTATTTT
>-|TRBJ2-1|TRBV7-8|-
CASYEGIEQFF
TGTGCCAGCTATGAGGGTATTGAGCAGTTCTTC
>-|TRBJ1-5|TRBV30|few
CAWRGQGTDQPQHF
TGTGCCTGGAGAGGGCAGGGGACGGATCAGCCCCAGCATTTT
>-|TRBJ1-2|TRBV6-5|few
CASSFLPNTGYTF
TGTGCCAGCAGTTTCCTACCTAATACTGGCTACACCTTC
>-|TRBJ1-2|TRBV6-2/TRBV6-3|-
CASSYSTLDYGYTF
TGTGCCAGCAGTTACTCGACCCTAGACTATGGCTACACCTTC
>-|TRBJ2-3|TRBV5-1|-
CASSLGENTQYF
TGCGCCAGCAGTTTGGGAGAGAATACGCAGTATTTT
>-|TRBJ2-1|TRBV5-1|-
CASSPGHSDNEQFF
TGCGCCAGCAGCCCGGGACACTCGGACAATGAGCAGTTCTTC
>TRBD2|TRBJ2-2|TRBV13|-
CASSLGLAGANTGELFF
TGTGCCAGCAGCCTGGGACTAGCGGGGGCGAACACCGGGGAGCTGTTTTTT
>TRBD2|TRBJ2-3|TRBV7-9|-
CASSPSGTTDTQYF
TGTGCCAGCAGCCCTAGCGGGACCACAGATACGCAGTATTTT
>-|TRBJ2-5|TRBV28|-
CASSLAGRRGETQYF
TGTGCCAGCAGTTTAGCAGGGCGTCGGGGGGAGACCCAGTACTTC
>TRBD2|TRBJ2-1|TRBV19|once
CASSKGTSVINEQFF
TGTGCCAGTAGTAAAGGGACTAGCGTTATCAATGAGCAGTTCTTC
>-|TRBJ1-1|TRBV10-3|-
CAISEPMFETQDTEAFF
TGTGCCATCAGTGAGCCCATGTTTGAGACCCAGGACACTGAAGCTTTCTTT
>-|TRBJ2-1|TRBV9|-
CASSPPHMANNEQFF
TGTGCCAGCAGCCCTCCCCACATGGCAAACAATGAGCAGTTCTTC
>-|TRBJ2-7|TRBV4-1|-
CASSQGLEQYF
TGCGCCAGCAGCCAGGGGCTGGAGCAGTACTTC
>-|TRBJ2-2|TRBV4-3|-
CASSQDRRGPNTGELFF
TGCGCCAGCAGCCAAGACCGGCGGGGACCGAACACCGGGGAGCTGTTTTTT